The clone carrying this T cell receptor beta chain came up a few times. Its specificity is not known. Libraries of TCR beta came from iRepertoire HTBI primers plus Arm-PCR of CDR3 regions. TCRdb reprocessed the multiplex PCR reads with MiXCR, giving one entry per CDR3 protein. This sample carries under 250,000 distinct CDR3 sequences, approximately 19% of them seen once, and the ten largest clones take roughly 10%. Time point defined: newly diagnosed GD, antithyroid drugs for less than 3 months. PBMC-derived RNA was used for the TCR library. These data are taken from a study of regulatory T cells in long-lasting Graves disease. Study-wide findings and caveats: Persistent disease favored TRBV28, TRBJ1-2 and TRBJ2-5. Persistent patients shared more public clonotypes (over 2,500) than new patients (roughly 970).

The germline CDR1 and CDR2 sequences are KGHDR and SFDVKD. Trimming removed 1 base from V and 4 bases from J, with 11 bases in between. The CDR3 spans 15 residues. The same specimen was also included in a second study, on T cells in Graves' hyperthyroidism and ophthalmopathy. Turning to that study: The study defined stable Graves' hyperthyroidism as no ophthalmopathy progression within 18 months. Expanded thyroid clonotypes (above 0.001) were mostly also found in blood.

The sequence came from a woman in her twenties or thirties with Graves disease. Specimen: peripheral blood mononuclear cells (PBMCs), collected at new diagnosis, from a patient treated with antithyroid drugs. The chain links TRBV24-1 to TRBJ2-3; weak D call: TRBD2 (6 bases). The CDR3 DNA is TGTGCCACCAGTGATTTCGCGGGGTACGCAGATACGCAGTATTTT. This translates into CATSDFAGYADTQYF.